The clone carrying this T cell receptor beta chain was counted a single time. Its specificity is not known. The data belong to a study of response to subunit inactivated influenza vaccine. Whole-study findings and limits: Each seasonal flu vaccination may recruit only limited new T cells, authors suggested.

From the RT-PCR reads, TCRdb called clonotypes with MiXCR, one entry per CDR3 protein. Here the sample spans 450,000 to 500,000 distinct CDR3 sequences, about 10% being singletons. Losses at the gene ends were 6 bases for V and 4 bases for J; bases not matched to a gene: 14. This CDR3 has 17 residues. Germline values: CDR1 MNHNS, CDR2 SASEGT. V is TRBV6-1 and J is TRBJ2-1; 8 bases are shared with TRBD1. Sequences were derived from PBMCs from blood, sampled roughly 47 days after vaccination. The sequence derives from a man aged 50-59 years who received an inactivated influenza vaccine. For the CDR3, the DNA is TGTGCCAGCAGCCCCGGACAGGGAGTCTTTTTGTACAATGAGCAGTTCTTC. It specifies CASSPGQGVFLYNEQFF.